Following are 19 T cell receptor beta chains from one sample sequenced in a study of T cells in Graves' hyperthyroidism and ophthalmopathy. The investigators amplified TCR beta CDR3 regions from RNA transcripts. HTBI primers were the set used in a first-round RT-PCR of the TCR CDR3. MiXCR, applied by TCRdb to the multiplex PCR reads, yields one record per CDR3 protein. The table has 500,000 to 700,000 distinct CDR3 sequences, 15% to 20% seen once; the top ten hold about 17%. The sequencing sample was made of blood. The origin of the receptors is a woman aged 18-29 years with Graves' hyperthyroidism.

The rearrangement uses TRBV15 and TRBJ2-2; D call uncertain. Per germline, CDR1 LNHNV and CDR2 YYDKDF (reference sequence). With 1 base removed from V and 6 bases from J, the gap between germline ends came to 9 bases. The CDR3 has 14 residues. In DNA, the CDR3 is TGTGCCACCAGCAGAGCGGTCAGCCCCGGGGAGCTGTTTTTT. It is translated as CATSRAVSPGELFF.

This clonotype appeared many times. This sequence joins TRBV7-2 and TRBJ1-2, with a weak D call TRBD1 (5 bases). The V end was cut by 5 bases, the J end by 0 bases, with 13 bases between. This CDR3 region has 15 residues. The germline V gene has CDR1 SGHTA and CDR2 FQGNSA. The CDR3 bases are TGTGCCAGCAGCGCTACAGGAGACTCTAACTATGGCTACACCTTC. Its protein product is CASSATGDSNYGYTF. The complete variable domain, with remaining parts taken from reference TRBV7-2 and TRBJ1-2, reads GAGVSQSPSNKVTEKGKDVELRCDPISGHTALYWYRQSLGQGLEFLIYFQGNSAPDKSGLPSDRFSAERTGGSVSTLTIQRTQQEDSAVYLCASSATGDSNYGYTFGSGTRLTVV.

The chain is built from TRBV7-9 and TRBJ1-2; D uncertain. Per germline, CDR1 SEHNR and CDR2 FQNEAQ (reference sequence). Deletions cut 1 base from V and 4 bases from J, with 16 bases between. This CDR3 has 16 amino acids. The CDR3 sequence: CASSLVEVADLYGYTF. CDR3 DNA: TGTGCCAGCAGCTTAGTTGAGGTTGCGGACCTCTATGGCTACACCTTC.

V and J are TRBV20-1 and TRBJ2-2; D gene ambiguous. Germline V gene lookup returns CDR1 DFQATT and CDR2 SNEGSKA (reference sequence). Deletions cut 2 bases from V and 4 bases from J, with 14 bases between. This CDR3 spans 15 amino acids. The CDR3, as DNA: TGCAGTGCTAGAAGCACTCGTAGCCCCACCGGGGAGCTGTTTTTT. The encoded protein is CSARSTRSPTGELFF.

This clonotype was detected ten times or more. The chain recombines TRBV19 with TRBJ2-5, with D tentatively TRBD1 or TRBD2 (5 bases each). This CDR3 has 16 residues. CDR1 and CDR2 (germline): LNHDA, SQIVND (reference sequence). Trimming left V 5 bases short and J 5 bases short, with 21 bases between. CDR3 nucleotide sequence: TGTGCCAGTAGTTCCAAGGGGACCACGCGTGGCGAGACCCAGTACTTC. It codes for CASSSKGTTRGETQYF.

This clonotype was detected many times. The J gene is TRBJ2-1, the V gene TRBV29-1, with a tentative D call TRBD1 (5 bases). The CDR3 loop spans 9 amino acids. Trimming took 2 bases from V and 12 from J, leaving 5 bases between them. Germline V lookup: CDR1 SQVTM, CDR2 ANQGSEA. CDR3 protein: CSVETGQFF. In DNA, the CDR3 is TGCAGCGTTGAAACAGGGCAGTTCTTC.

The J gene is TRBJ2-5, the V gene TRBV29-1; 9 nucleotides line up with TRBD1. This CDR3 contains 12 residues. The V gene end was trimmed by 7 bases and the J gene end by 12 bases; junction bases not matched to a gene: 12. Per the germline V gene, CDR1 is SQVTM and CDR2 is ANQGSEA. The CDR3 nucleotides are TGCAGCGCTAACAGGGGGCAGGGACGGGAGTACTTC. Translating it yields CSANRGQGREYF.

CDR3 DNA: TGTGCCAGCAGCTTTCGGTCCAATTCACCCCTCCACTTT. Protein sequence: CASSFRSNSPLHF. The rearrangement uses TRBV11-2 and TRBJ1-6; D is ambiguous. Deletions cut 3 bases from V and 7 bases from J, with 7 bases between. CDR3 length: 13 amino acids. CDR1 is SGHAT and CDR2 is FQNNGV in the germline V gene. Based on the CDR3 plus reference TRBV11-2 and TRBJ1-6, the full variable domain is EAGVAQSPRYKIIEKRQSVAFWCNPISGHATLYWYQQILGQGPKLLIQFQNNGVVDDSQLPKDRFSAERLKGVDSTLKIQPAKLEDSAVYLCASSFRSNSPLHFGNGTRLTVT.

This clonotype was recorded many times. The rearrangement uses TRBV10-3 and TRBJ2-5; D may be TRBD2 (5 bases). In germline, CDR1 is ENHRY, CDR2 SYGVKD. The CDR3 spans 14 residues. Trimming left V 0 bases short and J 5 bases short, with 10 bases between. The CDR3 protein is CAISESRGWETQYF. The CDR3 DNA reads as TGTGCCATCAGTGAGTCCAGAGGGTGGGAGACCCAGTACTTC.

The sample holds many counts of this clonotype. V is TRBV6-4 and J is TRBJ1-2, with a possible D match to TRBD1 (6 bases). The germline V gene encodes CDR1 MRHNA and CDR2 SNTAGT. Trimming took 5 bases from V and 2 from J, leaving 12 bases between them. The CDR3 spans 14 residues. CDR3 amino acids: CASSPGQTNYGYTF. CDR3 DNA: TGTGCCAGCAGTCCTGGACAGACCAACTATGGCTACACCTTC.

This chain connects TRBV20-1 to TRBJ1-3, with 7 bases aligning to TRBD1. J gave up 3 bases and V 1 base, and 9 bases lay outside the gene matches. The CDR3 contains 16 residues. CDR1 and CDR2 (germline): DFQATT, SNEGSKA (reference sequence). The CDR3 DNA sequence: TGCAGTGCTAGAGCTCTAGGGAGACAGGGTGGAAACACCATATATTTT. Translated: CSARALGRQGGNTIYF.

The chain uses TRBV20-1 and TRBJ1-3; 8 bases fit TRBD1. The V gene's germline CDR1 is DFQATT and CDR2 SNEGSKA (reference sequence). With V trimmed by 3 bases and J by 4 bases, 8 bases remained unmatched. The CDR3 covers 15 residues. The CDR3 DNA sequence: TGCAGTGCTAGTGGGGACAGGTTCCTAGGAAACACCATATATTTT. This codes for CSASGDRFLGNTIYF.

This clonotype was counted many times. The chain has TRBV12-3 or TRBV12-4 and TRBJ2-3; possible D gene TRBD2, 5 bases. Trimming took off 5 bases at V and 0 bases at J, with 12 bases between the two ends. The CDR3 length is 15 residues. The CDR3 spells CASSISGGSTDTQYF. CDR3 nucleotides: TGTGCCAGCAGTATCAGCGGAGGAAGCACAGATACGCAGTATTTT.

This clonotype showed up many times. The chain uses TRBV29-1 and TRBJ2-7; TRBD1 aligns across 7 bases. The germline V gene encodes CDR1 SQVTM and CDR2 ANQGSEA. This CDR3 spans 14 amino acids. The J segment lost 2 bases and the V segment lost 5 bases, leaving 9 bases of the junction unmatched. CDR3 DNA: TGCAGCGTTCAACTACAGGGGAGAACCTACGAGCAGTACTTC. Protein product: CSVQLQGRTYEQYF.

At least ten counts were recorded for this clonotype. The rearrangement uses TRBV29-1 and TRBJ2-7; D unresolved. V was pared by 5 bases and J by 4 bases, with 12 bases between. Looked up from germline, CDR1 is SQVTM and CDR2 is ANQGSEA. This CDR3 spans 12 amino acids. This chain's CDR3 is CSVKGTEYEQYF. The CDR3 DNA sequence: TGCAGCGTTAAGGGTACTGAGTACGAGCAGTACTTC.

This clonotype was observed many times. The V call is TRBV20-1, the J call TRBJ2-1, with a weak D call TRBD2 (7 bases). CDR1 is DFQATT and CDR2 is SNEGSKA in the germline V gene (reference sequence). This CDR3 contains 13 residues. Trimming pared 7 bases from V and 3 bases from J, leaving 13 bases between. The CDR3 is CSGAGAIYNEQFF. The CDR3 DNA sequence: TGCAGTGGCGCGGGGGCCATCTACAATGAGCAGTTCTTC.

The table lists this clonotype with a few counts. V and J are TRBV28 and TRBJ2-2; 7 positions agree with TRBD1. Unmatched junction bases numbered 16, after V lost 6 bases and J lost 3 bases. CDR1 MDHEN and CDR2 SYDVKM come from the germline V gene. The CDR3 is 18 residues long. CDR3 nucleotide sequence: TGTGCCAGCAGCCCGGTCGTGAGGGGGCAGGGCGACACCGGGGAGCTGTTTTTT. Translated: CASSPVVRGQGDTGELFF.

The chain couples TRBV20-1 to TRBJ1-6; a possible D gene is TRBD1 (6 bases). CDR3 size: 13 residues. The germline gives CDR1 DFQATT, CDR2 SNEGSKA (reference sequence). V shed 6 bases and J shed 7 bases, with 13 bases lying between them. This CDR3 reads CSAKTGSNSPLHF. CDR3 sequence (DNA): TGCAGTGCCAAGACAGGCTCAAATTCACCCCTCCACTTT.

The chain links TRBV6-4 to TRBJ2-7; D unclear. Germline assignment: CDR1 MRHNA and CDR2 SNTAGT. The CDR3 runs 11 residues. The V and J ends lost 6 bases and 6 bases respectively, with 9 bases between them. This CDR3 reads CASRAPVEQYF. In nucleotides, the CDR3 is TGTGCCAGCAGGGCCCCCGTCGAGCAGTACTTC.